This is a list of T cell receptor beta chains from one sample in a study of cytotoxic CD8 clonotypes in ibrutinib-treated CLL. Sequencing was performed with immunoSEQ multiplex PCR; in TCRdb, only in-frame clones are kept and a portion is missing. There are around 76,000 clones in the sample; roughly 80% occur only once, and around 36% lies in the top ten. The sequencing used PBMCs, collected after 24 months of ibrutinib treatment. The receptors were gathered from a human donor with chronic lymphocytic leukemia. Both conserved end residues are part of each CDR3. The order of the fields is J gene, clone size, D gene, V gene, CDR3 DNA, CDR3 protein. D genes are given only for firm matches. Not all rows give a size; the values are once, few, many and, for expanded clones, a class.

TRBJ1-3,.,.,TRBV18,TGTGCCAGCTCACCCGCGAACTCTGGAAACACCATATATTTT,CASSPANSGNTIYF
TRBJ2-7,.,.,TRBV5-1,TGCGCCAGCAGCTTGGCGAGCTCCTACGAGCAGTACTTC,CASSLASSYEQYF
TRBJ1-1,.,.,TRBV30,TGTGCCTGGAGTCGGGGACTCCCGAACACTGAAGCTTTCTTT,CAWSRGLPNTEAFF
TRBJ2-4,.,.,TRBV11-2,TGTGCCAGCAGCCGAGCGCTCCAGCTAGCCAAAAACATTCAGTACTTC,CASSRALQLAKNIQYF
TRBJ2-1,.,TRBD2,TRBV7-9,TGTGCCAGCAGCAATCTGCAAGGACTAGCAATCATCAATGAGCAGTTCTTC,CASSNLQGLAIINEQFF
TRBJ2-5,once,.,TRBV28,TGTGCCAGCAGTTTTTGGGAGTTGGGGCAAGAGACCCAGTACTTC,CASSFWELGQETQYF
TRBJ2-7,.,TRBD1,TRBV10-3,TGTGCCATCAGTGAGACAGGGGGCGGATACGAGCAGTACTTC,CAISETGGGYEQYF
TRBJ2-5,.,.,TRBV27,TGTGCCAGCAGTTTATCGATTACCAATCAAGAGACCCAGTACTTC,CASSLSITNQETQYF
TRBJ1-6,.,.,TRBV6-5,TGTGCCAGCAGGGGGGGGCTGAATTCACCCCTCCACTTT,CASRGGLNSPLHF
TRBJ2-2,.,TRBD2,TRBV13,TGTGCCAGCAGCACCCGGACTAGCGCGAACACCGGGGAGCTGTTTTTT,CASSTRTSANTGELFF
TRBJ2-5,.,TRBD1,TRBV5-1,TGCGCCAGCAGCTTTTCCCAGACAGGGGGGCCGGAGACCCAGTACTTC,CASSFSQTGGPETQYF
TRBJ2-1,once,TRBD2,TRBV11-2,TGTGCCAGCAGCTTGGAGGGGCTAGCGGGCCACTACAATGAGCAGTTCTTC,CASSLEGLAGHYNEQFF
TRBJ1-1,.,TRBD1,TRBV7-9,TGTGCCAGCAGCTCCCAATCGGGACAGGGGGTGTCCACTGAAGCTTTCTTT,CASSSQSGQGVSTEAFF
TRBJ2-3,.,.,TRBV21-1,TGTGCCAGCAGCAACCGCGACGGGGAGACGGCAGATACGCAGTATTTT,CASSNRDGETADTQYF
TRBJ2-5,.,.,TRBV5-1,TGCGCCAGCAGCTTGGGTAGCGGACAAGAGACCCAGTACTTC,CASSLGSGQETQYF
TRBJ1-4,.,.,TRBV6-1,TGTGCCAGCAGTGAACAGCTTAATGAAAAACTGTTTTTT,CASSEQLNEKLFF
TRBJ2-5,.,.,TRBV7-8,TGTGCCAGCAGCTTAGCCTCAGGATGGGCCCAGTACTTC,CASSLASGWAQYF
TRBJ1-5,.,.,TRBV7-9,TGTGCCAGCAGCTTTGGCCAGGGAGACAATCAGCCCCAGCATTTT,CASSFGQGDNQPQHF
TRBJ2-3,.,.,TRBV18,TGTGCCAGCTCCTATAGCACAGATACGCAGTATTTT,CASSYSTDTQYF
TRBJ2-1,.,TRBD2,TRBV9,TGTGCCAGCAGCCCAGCCCCAAGCGGGAACTCCTACAATGAGCAGTTCTTC,CASSPAPSGNSYNEQFF
TRBJ2-7,.,TRBD2,TRBV27,TGTGCCAGCAGTTACCGCATCGCGGGACTACCCTACGAGCAGTACTTC,CASSYRIAGLPYEQYF
TRBJ1-2,.,.,TRBV2,TGTGCCAGCAGTGTGGTCCGTCTGTATGGCTACACCTTC,CASSVVRLYGYTF
TRBJ2-7,.,TRBD2,TRBV5-4,TGTGCCAGCAGCTTGGAGCTAGCGGGAGGGTACGAGCAGTACTTC,CASSLELAGGYEQYF
TRBJ2-6,.,.,TRBV19,TGTGCCAGTACCAGGGAGGCCCTCTCTGGGGCCAACGTCCTGACTTTC,CASTREALSGANVLTF
TRBJ2-7,once,TRBD1,TRBV30,TGTGCCTGGAGTGTACTAGGGGGCGGGTACGAGCAGTACTTC,CAWSVLGGGYEQYF
TRBJ1-4,.,.,TRBV30,TGTGCCTGGAGTGATGGGATTTGGGAAAAACTGTTTTTT,CAWSDGIWEKLFF
TRBJ2-7,.,.,TRBV2,TGTGCCAGTACTGGTGAGGTGAACTCCCACGAGCAGTACTTC,CASTGEVNSHEQYF
TRBJ1-1,.,.,TRBV19,TGTGCCAGTAGTCGAGAGGCTTCAGAGAACACTGAAGCTTTCTTT,CASSREASENTEAFF
TRBJ2-7,.,TRBD2,TRBV4-1,TGCGCCAGCAGCCAGTTAGCGGGAGTGGCATACGAGCAGTACTTC,CASSQLAGVAYEQYF
TRBJ1-2,.,.,TRBV2,TGTGCCACCTGGGGGGGCGCGGATGGCTACACCTTC,CATWGGADGYTF
TRBJ1-2,.,TRBD1,TRBV11-2,TGTGCCAGCAGCTTATTACAGGGGTTCTATGGCTACACCTTC,CASSLLQGFYGYTF
TRBJ2-2,few,TRBD1,TRBV25-1,TGTGCCAGCAGTGAATTCGGGACAGGAGGCACCGGGGAGCTGTTTTTT,CASSEFGTGGTGELFF
TRBJ2-2,.,TRBD2,TRBV18,TGTGCCAGCTCACCACTGGCGACTAGCGGCTCTACCGGGGAGCTGTTTTTT,CASSPLATSGSTGELFF
TRBJ1-5,once,TRBD1,TRBV2,TGTGCCAGCAGGACAGGGAGCAATCAGCCCCAGCATTTT,CASRTGSNQPQHF
TRBJ2-5,.,TRBD2,TRBV9,TGTGCCAGCAGCCCCGGACTAGCGGGAGTTGATGAGACCCAGTACTTC,CASSPGLAGVDETQYF
TRBJ2-5,.,.,TRBV19,TGTGCCAGTAGTATAGCGCTCACAGGGAAAGAGACCCAGTACTTC,CASSIALTGKETQYF
TRBJ2-3,.,TRBD2,TRBV6-4,TGTGCCAGCAGTGACTCGAGCGGGAGACCCGATACGCAGTATTTT,CASSDSSGRPDTQYF
TRBJ2-7,.,.,TRBV6-1,TGTGCCAGCAGTCCAAGGGGACTCTCCTACGAGCAGTACTTC,CASSPRGLSYEQYF
TRBJ2-1,.,TRBD1,TRBV6-1,TGTGCCACCGAGATTTACAGGGGAAGGGACGATGAGCAGTTCTTC,CATEIYRGRDDEQFF
TRBJ1-5,.,.,TRBV28,TGTGCCAGCAGTTTTGAAAATCAGCCCCAGCATTTT,CASSFENQPQHF
TRBJ2-7,.,TRBD1,TRBV27,TGTGCCAGCAGTTACAGGGGACCTTCGTACGAGCAGTACTTC,CASSYRGPSYEQYF
TRBJ2-7,.,TRBD2,TRBV2,TGTGCCAGCAGCGTTACTAGCGGGCGCTACGAGCAGTACTTC,CASSVTSGRYEQYF
TRBJ2-7,.,.,TRBV18,TGTGCCAGCTCACCACAGGGCAGGGAGTACGAGCAGTACTTC,CASSPQGREYEQYF
TRBJ2-1,.,.,TRBV5-1,TGCGCCAGCAGCTTGAGGACGGGAGAGGGTGAGCAGTTCTTC,CASSLRTGEGEQFF
TRBJ2-5,.,TRBD2,TRBV7-2,TGTGCCAGCAGCTTAGTGTGGCGGGAGGAAGAGACCCAGTACTTC,CASSLVWREEETQYF
TRBJ2-2,.,TRBD2,TRBV7-2,TGTGCCAGCAGCTCTAGCGGGATAACCGGGGAGCTGTTTTTT,CASSSSGITGELFF
TRBJ2-2,.,TRBD2,TRBV11-3,TGTGCCAGCAGCTCGACTAGCGTCGGCGGGGAGCTGTTTTTT,CASSSTSVGGELFF
TRBJ1-5,.,TRBD1,TRBV19,TGTGCCAGTAGAAGGGGTGCGGGACAGAATCAGCCCCAGCATTTT,CASRRGAGQNQPQHF
TRBJ2-1,.,.,TRBV5-4,TGTGCCAGCAGCTACGGGAGCACCTACAATGAGCAGTTCTTC,CASSYGSTYNEQFF
TRBJ1-2,.,.,TRBV6-5,TGTGCCACCAACGGGTGGGTAGGGGACAACTATGGCTACACCTTC,CATNGWVGDNYGYTF
TRBJ2-5,.,.,TRBV4-1,TGCGCCAGCAGCCCCGAGGGTCGACGAGAGACCCAGTACTTC,CASSPEGRRETQYF
TRBJ2-2,.,.,TRBV9,TGTGCCAGCAGCGTAGTTCGAGAAGGGGAGCTGTTTTTT,CASSVVREGELFF
TRBJ1-5,.,.,TRBV7-2,TGTGCCAGCAGCTTAGCTTTCAATCAGCCCCAGCATTTT,CASSLAFNQPQHF
TRBJ2-1,.,.,TRBV7-2,TGTGCCAGCAGCACTAGCAGGCATGAGCAGTTCTTC,CASSTSRHEQFF
TRBJ2-2,.,TRBD2,TRBV4-3,TGCGCCAGCAGCCAAGAATCCGGGACTAGCGGGGCCGCGAACACCGGGGAGCTGTTTTTT,CASSQESGTSGAANTGELFF
TRBJ2-7,.,TRBD1,TRBV5-1,TGCGCCAGCAGCTCCCGGGACAGGGAATGGGGGTACGAGCAGTACTTC,CASSSRDREWGYEQYF
TRBJ2-7,.,.,TRBV2,TGTGCCAGCAGTGAATCCCAGGGCGGTTTCTACGAGCAGTACTTC,CASSESQGGFYEQYF
TRBJ1-5,.,TRBD1,TRBV6-6,TGTGCCAGTTCCACCGGGACAGGGGGGTTCCATCAGCCCCAGCATTTT,CASSTGTGGFHQPQHF
TRBJ2-1,.,TRBD2,TRBV10-3,TGTGCCATCAGTGAGTCGCGGGAGCCCTACAATGAGCAGTTCTTC,CAISESREPYNEQFF